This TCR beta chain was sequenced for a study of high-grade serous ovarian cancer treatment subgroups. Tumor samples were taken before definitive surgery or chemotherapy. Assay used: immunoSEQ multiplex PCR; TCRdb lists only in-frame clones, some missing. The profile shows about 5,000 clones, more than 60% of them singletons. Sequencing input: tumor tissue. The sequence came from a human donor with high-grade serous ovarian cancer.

The CDR3 loop reads CASSSSGGSNSPLHF. CDR3 in DNA: TGTGCCAGCAGTTCCTCCGGGGGGTCTAATTCACCCCTCCACTTT. The chain couples TRBV25-1 to TRBJ1-6; tentative D call: TRBD1 (5 bases). V gave up 5 bases and J gave up 6 bases, with 14 bases separating them. The CDR3 loop spans 15 amino acids. Germline assignment: CDR1 MGHDK and CDR2 SYGVNS.